The TCR beta chain under discussion was sequenced for a study of shared clonotypes between healthy human individuals. Study-wide results and limits: The diversity represented, both genetic and in exposure history, was limited by few donors.

With respect to this clone: Its antigen is not identified.

Assay: immunoSEQ multiplex PCR; the TCRdb copy retains only in-frame clones and omits some. The sample holds around 690,000 clones, roughly 91% seen once. The V end was cut by 2 bases, the J end by 6 bases, with 14 bases between. From germline, CDR1 is MNHEY and CDR2 SMNVEV (reference sequence). The CDR3 has 14 amino acids. The TCR originated in a man aged 18 to 29 in good health. Some clones in this sample may be carry-over from other donors' samples. This sequence joins TRBV27 and TRBJ2-7; D is perhaps TRBD2 (7 bases). The sequenced sample was memory CD8+ T cells from PBMCs. This sample's subset: CD45RO+ cells pooled with CCR7-negative TemRA cells. The CDR3 reads CASSLGGAGVEQYF. In nucleotides, the CDR3 is TGTGCCAGCAGTTTAGGGGGGGCTGGGGTCGAGCAGTACTTC.